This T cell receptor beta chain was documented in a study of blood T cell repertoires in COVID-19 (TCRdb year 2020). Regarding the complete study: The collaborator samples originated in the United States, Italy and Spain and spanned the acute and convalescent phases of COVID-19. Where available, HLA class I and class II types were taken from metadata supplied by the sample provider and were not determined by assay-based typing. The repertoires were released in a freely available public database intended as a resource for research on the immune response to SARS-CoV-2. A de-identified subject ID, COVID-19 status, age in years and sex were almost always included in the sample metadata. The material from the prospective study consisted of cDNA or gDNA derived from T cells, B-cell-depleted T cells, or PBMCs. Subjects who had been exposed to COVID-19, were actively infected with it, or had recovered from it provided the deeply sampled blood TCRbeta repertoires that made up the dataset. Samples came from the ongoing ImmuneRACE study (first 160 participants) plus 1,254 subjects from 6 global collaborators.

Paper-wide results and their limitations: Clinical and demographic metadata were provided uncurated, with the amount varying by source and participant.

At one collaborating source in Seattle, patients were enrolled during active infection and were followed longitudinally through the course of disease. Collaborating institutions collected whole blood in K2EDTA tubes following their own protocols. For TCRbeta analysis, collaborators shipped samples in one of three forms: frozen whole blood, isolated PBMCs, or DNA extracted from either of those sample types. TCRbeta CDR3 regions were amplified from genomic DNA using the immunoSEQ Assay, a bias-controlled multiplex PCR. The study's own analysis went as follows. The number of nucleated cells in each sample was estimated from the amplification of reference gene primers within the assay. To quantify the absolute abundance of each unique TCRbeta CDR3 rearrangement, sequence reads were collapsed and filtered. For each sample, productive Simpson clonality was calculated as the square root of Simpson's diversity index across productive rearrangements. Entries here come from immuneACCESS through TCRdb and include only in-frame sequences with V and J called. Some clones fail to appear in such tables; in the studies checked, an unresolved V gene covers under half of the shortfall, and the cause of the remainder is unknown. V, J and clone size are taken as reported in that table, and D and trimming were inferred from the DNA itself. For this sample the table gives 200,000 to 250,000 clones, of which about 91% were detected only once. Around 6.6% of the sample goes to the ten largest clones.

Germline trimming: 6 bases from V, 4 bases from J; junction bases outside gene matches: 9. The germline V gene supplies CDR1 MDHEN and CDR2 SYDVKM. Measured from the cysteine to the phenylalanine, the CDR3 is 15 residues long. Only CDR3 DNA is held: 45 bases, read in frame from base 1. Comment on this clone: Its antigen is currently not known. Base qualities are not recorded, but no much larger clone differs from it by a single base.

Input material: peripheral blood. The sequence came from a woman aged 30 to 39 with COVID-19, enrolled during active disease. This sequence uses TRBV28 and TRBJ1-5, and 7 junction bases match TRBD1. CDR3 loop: CASSPPRDRNQPQHF. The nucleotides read TGTGCCAGCAGCCCCCCTCGGGACAGAAATCAGCCCCAGCATTTT.